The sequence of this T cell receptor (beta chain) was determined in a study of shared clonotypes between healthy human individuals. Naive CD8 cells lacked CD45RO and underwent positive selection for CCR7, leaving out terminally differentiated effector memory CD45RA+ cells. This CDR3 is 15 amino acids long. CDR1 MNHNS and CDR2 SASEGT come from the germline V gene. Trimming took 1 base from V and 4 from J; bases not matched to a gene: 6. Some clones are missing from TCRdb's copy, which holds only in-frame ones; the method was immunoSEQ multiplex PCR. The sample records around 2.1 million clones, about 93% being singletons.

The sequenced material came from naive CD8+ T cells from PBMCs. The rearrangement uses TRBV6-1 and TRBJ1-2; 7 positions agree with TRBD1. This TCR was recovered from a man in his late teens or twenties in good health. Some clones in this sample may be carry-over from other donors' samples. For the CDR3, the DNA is TGTGCCAGCAGTGAAGAGGTGACAGGGTCCTATGGCTACACCTTC. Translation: CASSEEVTGSYGYTF.